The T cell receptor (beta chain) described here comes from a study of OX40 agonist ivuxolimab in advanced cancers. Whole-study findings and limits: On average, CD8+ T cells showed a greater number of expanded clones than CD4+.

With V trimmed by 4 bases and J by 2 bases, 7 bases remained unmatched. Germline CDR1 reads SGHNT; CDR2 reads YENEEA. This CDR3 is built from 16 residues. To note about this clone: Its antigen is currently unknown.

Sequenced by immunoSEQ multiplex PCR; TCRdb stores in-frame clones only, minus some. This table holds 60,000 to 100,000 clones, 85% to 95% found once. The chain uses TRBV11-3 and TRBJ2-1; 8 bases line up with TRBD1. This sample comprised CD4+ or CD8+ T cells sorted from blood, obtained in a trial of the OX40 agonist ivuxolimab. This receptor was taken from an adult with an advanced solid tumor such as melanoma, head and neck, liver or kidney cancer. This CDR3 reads CASSSGQGEPYNEQFF. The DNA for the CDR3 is TGTGCCAGCAGCTCCGGACAGGGAGAACCCTACAATGAGCAGTTCTTC.